This paragraph reports one TCR beta chain. This entry is derived from a study of blood T cell repertoires in COVID-19. The overall study: COVID-19 samples, acute and convalescent, were from the United States, Italy and Spain. Sample material is recorded as cDNA or gDNA derived from T cells, B-cell-depleted T cells, or PBMCs.

How the authors handled the data: Nucleated cell counts were estimated from reference gene primer amplification. Libraries were prepared by immunoSEQ multiplex PCR; TCRdb keeps only in-frame clonotypes and omits some of them. V and J calls plus clone size are reproduced from that table; the DNA served to infer D and trimming. Here the sample spans about 200,000 clones, more than 65% being singletons. CDR1 is SGDLS and CDR2 is YYNGEE in the germline V gene. Trimming stripped 4 bases from V and 1 base from J, with 12 bases between. The length of the CDR3 is 15 residues. The receptor was isolated from a human donor in a cohort sampled during active COVID-19. This chain connects TRBV9 to TRBJ1-3, with no clear D. The sequenced material came from peripheral blood. In nucleotides, the CDR3 is TGTGCCAGCAGCCCCGGAGTGGGTTCTGGAAACACCATATATTTT. It encodes CASSPGVGSGNTIYF.